This T cell receptor (beta chain) comes out of a study of PD-1 blockade in classical Hodgkin lymphoma. On this clone: Its antigen is unidentified. The identical CDR3 is also encoded by other nucleotide sequences in the sample.

V lost 2 bases and J lost 1, with 6 bases in between. CDR1 and CDR2 from the germline V gene are SGHDT and YYEEEE. There are 14 residues in the CDR3. Brentuximab vedotin exposure varied, and every patient relapsed after autologous stem cell transplantation. Some clones are missing from TCRdb's copy, which holds only in-frame ones; the method was immunoSEQ multiplex PCR. The sample holds approximately 25,000 clones, approximately 69% seen once. The study's findings and limits: Newly diagnosed patients had baseline TCR diversity that was reportedly lower than that of healthy donors. Excluded were patients who started nivolumab under 1 year after ASCT, a group that had lower diversity.

The sequence derives from a human donor with classical Hodgkin lymphoma. The genes are TRBV5-6 and TRBJ2-2; D gene unclear. Material: peripheral blood mononuclear cells (PBMCs), obtained at baseline. For the CDR3, the DNA is TGTGCCAGCAGCTTAACAGTGAACACCGGGGAGCTGTTTTTT. Translating gives CASSLTVNTGELFF.